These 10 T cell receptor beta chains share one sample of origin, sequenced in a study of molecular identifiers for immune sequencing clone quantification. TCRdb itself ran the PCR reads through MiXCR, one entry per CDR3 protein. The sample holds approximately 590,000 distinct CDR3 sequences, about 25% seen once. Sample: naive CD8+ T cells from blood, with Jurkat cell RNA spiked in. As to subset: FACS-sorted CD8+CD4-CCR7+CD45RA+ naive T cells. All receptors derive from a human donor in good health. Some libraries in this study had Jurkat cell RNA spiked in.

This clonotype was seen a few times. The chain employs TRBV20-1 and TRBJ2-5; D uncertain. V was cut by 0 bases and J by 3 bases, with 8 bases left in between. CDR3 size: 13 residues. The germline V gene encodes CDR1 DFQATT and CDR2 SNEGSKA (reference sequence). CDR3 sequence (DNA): TGCAGTGCTAGAGATTGGCAGGAAGAGACCCAGTACTTC. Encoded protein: CSARDWQEETQYF.

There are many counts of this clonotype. CDR3 coding DNA: TGTGCCAGCAGCGCGACAGGGGTAGATACGCAGTATTTT. Translating it yields CASSATGVDTQYF. The chain couples TRBV7-2 to TRBJ2-3, with TRBD1 matching 8 bases. With V trimmed by 5 bases and J by 5 bases, 3 bases remained unmatched. The CDR3 length is 13 residues. Per germline, CDR1 SGHTA and CDR2 FQGNSA.

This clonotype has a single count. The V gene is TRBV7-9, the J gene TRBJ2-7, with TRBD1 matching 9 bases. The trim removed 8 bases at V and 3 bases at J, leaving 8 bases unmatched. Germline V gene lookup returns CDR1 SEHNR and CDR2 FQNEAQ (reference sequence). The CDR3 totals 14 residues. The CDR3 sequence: CASGSDRGFYEQYF. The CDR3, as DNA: TGTGCCAGCGGCTCCGACAGGGGGTTCTACGAGCAGTACTTC.

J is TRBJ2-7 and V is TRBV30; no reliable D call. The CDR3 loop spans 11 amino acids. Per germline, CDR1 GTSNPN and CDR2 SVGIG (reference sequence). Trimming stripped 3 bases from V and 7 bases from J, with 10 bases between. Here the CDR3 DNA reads TGTGCCTGGAGCCTTGGGCGGGAGCAGTACTTC. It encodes CAWSLGREQYF. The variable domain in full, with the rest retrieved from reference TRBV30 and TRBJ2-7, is SQTIHQWPATLVQPVGSPLSLECTVEGTSNPNLYWYRQAAGRGLQLLFYSVGIGQISSEVPQNLSASRPQDRQFILSSKKLLLSDSGFYLCAWSLGREQYFGPGTRLTVT.

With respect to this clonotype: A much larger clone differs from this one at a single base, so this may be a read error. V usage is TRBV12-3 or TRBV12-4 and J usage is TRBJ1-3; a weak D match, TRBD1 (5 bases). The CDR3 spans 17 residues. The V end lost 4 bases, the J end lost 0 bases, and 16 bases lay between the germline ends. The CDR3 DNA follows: TGTGCCAGCAGTTCCGACCGGGACGGATACTCTGGAAACACCATATATTTT. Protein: CASSSDRDGYSGNTIYF.

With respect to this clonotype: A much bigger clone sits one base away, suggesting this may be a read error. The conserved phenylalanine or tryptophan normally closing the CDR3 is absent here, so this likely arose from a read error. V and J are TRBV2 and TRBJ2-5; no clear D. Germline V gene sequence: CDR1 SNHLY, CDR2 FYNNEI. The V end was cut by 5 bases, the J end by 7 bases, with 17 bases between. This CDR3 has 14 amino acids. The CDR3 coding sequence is TGTGCCAGCAGTAGTAGGGTCGATCGAGTGACCCAGTACCTC. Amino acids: CASSSRVDRVTQYL.

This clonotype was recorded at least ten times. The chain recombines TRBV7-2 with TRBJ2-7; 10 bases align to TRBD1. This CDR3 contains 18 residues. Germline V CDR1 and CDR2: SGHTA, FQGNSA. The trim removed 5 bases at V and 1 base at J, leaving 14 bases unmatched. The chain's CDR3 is CASSPRQGASTTSYEQYF. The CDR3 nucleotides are TGTGCCAGCAGCCCAAGACAGGGGGCAAGTACTACGTCCTACGAGCAGTACTTC.

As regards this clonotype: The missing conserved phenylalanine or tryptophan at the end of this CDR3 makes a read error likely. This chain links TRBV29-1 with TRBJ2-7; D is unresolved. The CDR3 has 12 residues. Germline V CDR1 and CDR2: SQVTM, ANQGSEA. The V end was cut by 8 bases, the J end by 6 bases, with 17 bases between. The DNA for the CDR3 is TGCAGCACCGCTGGGGAAATCGGCGAGCAGTACCTC. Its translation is CSTAGEIGEQYL.

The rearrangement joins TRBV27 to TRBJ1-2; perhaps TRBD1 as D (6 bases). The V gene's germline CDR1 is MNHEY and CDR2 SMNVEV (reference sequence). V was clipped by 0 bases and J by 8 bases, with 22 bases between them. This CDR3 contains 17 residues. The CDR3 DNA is TGTGCCAGCAGTTTATCGGGGTCATTGGCAGGGGCTTGGGGCTACACCTTC. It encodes CASSLSGSLAGAWGYTF.

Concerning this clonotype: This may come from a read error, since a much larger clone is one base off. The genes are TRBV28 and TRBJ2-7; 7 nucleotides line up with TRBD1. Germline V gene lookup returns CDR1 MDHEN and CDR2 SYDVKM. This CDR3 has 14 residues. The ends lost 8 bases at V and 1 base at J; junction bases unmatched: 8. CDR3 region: CASGDRAVSYEQYF. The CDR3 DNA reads TGTGCCAGCGGCGACAGGGCTGTTTCCTACGAGCAGTACTTC.